These T cell receptor beta chains were read from a single sample in a study of T cell clonotyping in hematopoietic cell transplantation. Here immunoSEQ multiplex PCR was the method, and the copy in TCRdb shows in-frame clones only, minus some. Counted here are roughly 8,400 clones, 66% occurring once; the ten biggest clones make up around 23%. The input for sequencing was peripheral blood mononuclear cells, taken 100 days after allogeneic stem cell transplant. Receptors originate from a male patient aged 55 to 69 who had an allogeneic stem cell transplant from an unrelated donor, so the T cells may come from the graft donor. Some clones in this sample may be carry-over from other donors' samples. CDR3s include the opening cysteine and the closing phenylalanine or tryptophan. D genes are given only for firm matches. Expanded clones are given a class, and other clones once, few, many or no size at all.

TRBV9	NA	NA	TRBJ2-1	TGTGCCAGCAGCGTAGTCAATAGGGGGGACAATGAGCAGTTCTTC	CASSVVNRGDNEQFF
TRBV6-1	NA	NA	TRBJ1-3	TGTGCCAGCAGTGTTCGGCAGCCGAACTCTGGAAACACCATATATTTT	CASSVRQPNSGNTIYF
TRBV6-1	NA	TRBD1	TRBJ2-7	TGTGCCAGCAGTGTCCAGGGGGTCTCCTACGAGCAGTACTTC	CASSVQGVSYEQYF
TRBV9	NA	TRBD1	TRBJ1-5	TGTGCCAGCAGCCACGGACAGGGGCAGCCCCAGCATTTT	CASSHGQGQPQHF
TRBV6-4	NA	TRBD2	TRBJ2-1	TGTGCCAGCAGTGACTCACTAGCGGGAGGCAATGAGCAGTTCTTC	CASSDSLAGGNEQFF
TRBV11-2	NA	NA	TRBJ1-1	TGTGCCAGCAGCTTAGCTGGCACTGAAGCTTTCTTT	CASSLAGTEAFF
TRBV7-2	few	NA	TRBJ2-5	TGTGCCAGCAGCTTAGAACGGGTGGAGACCCAGTACTTC	CASSLERVETQYF
TRBV6-5	NA	NA	TRBJ1-2	TGTGCCAGCAGTTACCCAGGTTATGGCTACACCTTC	CASSYPGYGYTF
TRBV9	NA	NA	TRBJ1-3	TGTGCCAGCAGCGGTAGGGGCAACACCATATATTTT	CASSGRGNTIYF
TRBV29-1	NA	NA	TRBJ1-2	TGCAGCGCCATCGGCCCTCGGACAGATGGAAGTGGTTTGTCGGGCTACACCTTC	CSAIGPRTDGSGLSGYTF
TRBV2	once	TRBD2	TRBJ2-5	TGTGCCAGCACCACAGGAGGTGCGGGGGGGTTAGGGGAGACCCAGTACTTC	CASTTGGAGGLGETQYF
TRBV10-3	NA	TRBD2	TRBJ2-1	TGTGCCATCAGTGGGTTAATAGCGGGGGGGCCGGGAAATGAGCAGTTCTTC	CAISGLIAGGPGNEQFF
TRBV6-1	NA	TRBD2	TRBJ2-3	TGTGCCAGCAGTGAAGCACTAGCGGGCCGTAGCACAGATACGCAGTATTTT	CASSEALAGRSTDTQYF
TRBV20-1	NA	NA	TRBJ2-1	TGCACCGTGTTGGGGGACAATGAGCAGTTCTTC	CTVLGDNEQFF
TRBV19	NA	TRBD1	TRBJ1-2	TGTGCCAGTAGTAAGCGACAGGGACAATATGGCTACACCTTC	CASSKRQGQYGYTF
TRBV29-1	NA	NA	TRBJ2-1	TGCAGCGTTCAGTACAATGAGCAGTTCTTC	CSVQYNEQFF
TRBV5-6	NA	TRBD1	TRBJ1-2	TGTGCCAGCAGCTGGTACAGGGGGGGTGGCTATGGCTACACCTTC	CASSWYRGGGYGYTF
TRBV9	NA	NA	TRBJ2-7	TGTGCCAGCAGCGGCGGGACAGCGTACGAGCAGTACTTC	CASSGGTAYEQYF
TRBV25-1	NA	TRBD1	TRBJ1-5	TGTGCCAGCAGAGAGACAGGGAGGGATCAGCCCCAGCATTTT	CASRETGRDQPQHF
TRBV4-1	NA	NA	TRBJ1-5	TGCGCCAGCAGCCAGGAACAGTTCAATCAGCCCCAGCATTTT	CASSQEQFNQPQHF
TRBV28	NA	NA	TRBJ1-5	TGTGCCAGCAGTTGGCAGGGTAGCAATCAGCCCCAGCATTTT	CASSWQGSNQPQHF
TRBV7-2	few	NA	TRBJ1-1	TGTGCCAGCAGCTTAGGTCTGCGGCCCGGGGCTTTCTTT	CASSLGLRPGAFF
TRBV30	NA	NA	TRBJ2-7	TGTGCCTGGACCAATAGTCCCAGGGGCTACGAGCAGTACTTC	CAWTNSPRGYEQYF
TRBV5-6	NA	NA	TRBJ1-3	TGTGCCAGCAGCCAGGTAGCTGGAAACACCATATATTTT	CASSQVAGNTIYF
TRBV18	few	TRBD1	TRBJ1-1	TGTGCCAGCTCACCGGGACAGGAAGCTTTCTTT	CASSPGQEAFF
TRBV30	NA	NA	TRBJ1-5	TGTGCCTGGAGTGTGCGGGGAGGTCAGCCCCAGCATTTT	CAWSVRGGQPQHF
TRBV7-3	once	NA	TRBJ2-1	TGTGCCAGCTCCTTAGGAGCCTACAATGAGCAGTTCTTC	CASSLGAYNEQFF
TRBV7-6	large	NA	TRBJ2-1	TGTGCCAGCAGCCTCGAGTCGGTCTCCTACAATGAGCAGTTCTTC	CASSLESVSYNEQFF
TRBV2	NA	TRBD1	TRBJ2-3	TGTGCCAGCATGGGGGACAGGGGCGGGACAGATACGCAGTATTTT	CASMGDRGGTDTQYF
TRBV11-2	NA	NA	TRBJ1-1	TGTGCCAGCAGCTGGCGTAGAGGGGAAACTGAAGCTTTCTTT	CASSWRRGETEAFF
TRBV7-2	once	NA	TRBJ1-2	TGTGCCAGCAGCTTATCCCGGTATGGCTACACCTTC	CASSLSRYGYTF
TRBV11-3	few	NA	TRBJ1-2	TGTGCCAGCAGCTTAGAGGACGCCCAATTTGGCTACACCTTC	CASSLEDAQFGYTF
TRBV4-2	once	NA	TRBJ2-2	TGTGCCAGCAGCCCAGCCATGGACCGCACCGGGGAGCTGTTTTTT	CASSPAMDRTGELFF
TRBV7-3	NA	NA	TRBJ2-5	TGTGCCAGCAGCTTAAATCCGATGGGGGGAGAGACCCAGTACTTC	CASSLNPMGGETQYF
TRBV5-4	NA	TRBD1	TRBJ1-6	TGTGCCGAGGGGAGGACAGGGGATAATTCACCCCTCCACTTT	CAEGRTGDNSPLHF
TRBV11-3	few	TRBD2	TRBJ2-3	TGTGCCAGCAGCTCCTCAGGCCGGACTAGCGGGGGAGTGGGCACAGATACGCAGTATTTT	CASSSSGRTSGGVGTDTQYF
TRBV10-3	NA	NA	TRBJ1-1	TGTGCCATCAGTGGGCCTCCGGGCGAGAACACTGAAGCTTTCTTT	CAISGPPGENTEAFF
TRBV6-5	NA	NA	TRBJ2-7	TGTGCCAGCAGTTACAGGGGAAGGGGTTCCGGCGAGCAGTACTTC	CASSYRGRGSGEQYF
TRBV11-2	NA	TRBD2	TRBJ2-7	TGTGCCAGCAGGTCAGCGGGAGCCCTAGTAAAGCAGTACTTC	CASRSAGALVKQYF
TRBV6-6	NA	NA	TRBJ1-4	TGTGCCAGCAGATGGGAAAAACTGTTTTTT	CASRWEKLFF
TRBV4-1	NA	TRBD2	TRBJ2-5	TGCGCCAGCAGCCAAGAGGGACTAGCGGTGATCCGTGACTTC	CASSQEGLAVIRDF
TRBV6-1	few	NA	TRBJ2-7	TGTGCCAGCAGTGAATGGGGATTAAGACCCTACGAGCAGTACTTC	CASSEWGLRPYEQYF
TRBV2	NA	TRBD2	TRBJ2-5	TGTGCCAGCAGTGGACCGGCGGGAGGGGCCCCAGAGACCCAGTACTTC	CASSGPAGGAPETQYF
TRBV6-4	NA	NA	TRBJ1-1	TGTGCCAGCAGTTACTACGGCCGCACTGAAGCTTTCTTT	CASSYYGRTEAFF
TRBV12-5	medium-sized	TRBD1	TRBJ1-3	TGTGCTAGCCAGGGGGGCTCTGGAAACACCATATATTTT	CASQGGSGNTIYF
TRBV28	NA	NA	TRBJ2-1	TGTGCCAGCAGCTTACATCTAGGCCCGTCTGGAGTCAATGAGCAGTTCTTC	CASSLHLGPSGVNEQFF
TRBV7-8	NA	NA	TRBJ2-1	TGTGCCAGCAGCTACGTCTACAATGAGCAGTTCTTC	CASSYVYNEQFF
TRBV27	NA	NA	TRBJ1-5	TGTGCCAGCAGCTCAGGACAGTTCAATCAGCCCCAGCATTTT	CASSSGQFNQPQHF
TRBV7-2	NA	TRBD1	TRBJ1-6	TGTGCCAGCAGCCCCCGGACAGGTACGTATTCACCCCTCCACTTT	CASSPRTGTYSPLHF
TRBV7-2	NA	NA	TRBJ2-5	TGTGCCAGCAGCTTAGGGTTTGTTGCGGGAGAGACCCAGTACTTC	CASSLGFVAGETQYF
TRBV6-5	NA	NA	TRBJ2-2	TGTGCCAGCAGTTACGCGGAGAGGACTAACACCGGGGAGCTGTTTTTT	CASSYAERTNTGELFF
TRBV25-1	few	TRBD1	TRBJ1-5	TGTGCCAGCGGGGACCCTGGGACAGACGGAAATAGCAATCAGCCCCAGCATTTT	CASGDPGTDGNSNQPQHF
TRBV6-5	hyperexpanded	NA	TRBJ1-1	TGTGCCAGCAGTTACTACGGCCGCACTGAAGCTTTCTTT	CASSYYGRTEAFF
TRBV6-5	NA	NA	TRBJ1-1	TGTGCCAGCAGTTACTCCGCTGGGGGCACTGAAGCTTTCTTT	CASSYSAGGTEAFF
TRBV7-2	NA	TRBD1	TRBJ2-1	TGTGCCAGCAGGGCAGAGGGGCTACAGGGGAGAGCCTACAATGAGCAGTTCTTC	CASRAEGLQGRAYNEQFF